The 26 T cell receptor beta chains in this list originate from one sample, sequenced in a study of blood T cell repertoires in COVID-19. Clones were sequenced by immunoSEQ multiplex PCR, and TCRdb holds only the in-frame ones, with some missing. This sample carries about 140,000 clones, over 60% of them seen once, and the ten largest clones take approximately 9%. Sequencing was carried out using peripheral blood. The receptor set was obtained from a woman in her forties or fifties with active or convalescent COVID-19.

This clone was detected once. The chain's CDR3 is CAISGTGRYGYTF. CDR3 bases: TGTGCCATCAGTGGGACAGGGCGGTATGGCTACACCTTC. This chain connects TRBV10-3 to TRBJ1-2, with TRBD1 identical over 8 bases. CDR1 ENHRY and CDR2 SYGVKD come from the germline V gene. The J segment lost 5 bases and the V segment lost 4 bases, leaving 3 bases of the junction unmatched. This CDR3 spans 13 amino acids.

This clone was found a few times. The chain uses TRBV6-5 and TRBJ2-1, with 9 nucleotides matching TRBD2. In germline, CDR1 is MNHEY, CDR2 SVGAGI. V lost 5 bases, J lost 8 bases, and 7 bases stayed unmatched. This CDR3 region has 14 residues. CDR3 DNA: TGTGCCAGCAGTACCGGGACTAGCAGAGATGAGCAGTTCTTC. Translated: CASSTGTSRDEQFF.

The chain recombines TRBV7-3 with TRBJ2-1; possible D gene TRBD2, 6 bases. The CDR3 runs to 11 residues. The ends were cut back, 5 bases at V and 10 bases at J, with 9 bases in the middle. Germline loops: CDR1 SGHTA, CDR2 FQGTGA. The CDR3 DNA follows: TGTGCCAGCAGCCTTGGGGGGGAGCAGTTCTTC. This codes for CASSLGGEQFF.

This clone has more than one count but fewer than ten. This chain connects TRBV27 to TRBJ2-7; a weak D match, TRBD2 (6 bases). This CDR3 has 14 amino acids. From germline, CDR1 is MNHEY and CDR2 SMNVEV (reference sequence). The V end was cut by 2 bases, the J end by 3 bases, with 11 bases between. CDR3 in amino acids: CASSLTPGVYEQYF. The CDR3 region has the DNA TGTGCCAGCAGTTTAACCCCGGGGGTCTACGAGCAGTACTTC.

The V and J genes are TRBV4-2 and TRBJ2-2; the match to TRBD2 covers 16 bases. The CDR3 covers 18 residues. Germline assignment: CDR1 LGHNA and CDR2 YNFKEQ. The V segment lost 7 bases and the J segment 4 bases; nucleotides outside the gene matches: 9. Here the CDR3 reads CASTLGTSGGAGTGELFF. CDR3 nucleotides: TGTGCCAGCACCCTTGGGACTAGCGGGGGGGCCGGCACCGGGGAGCTGTTTTTT.

The chain joins TRBV19 to TRBJ1-2; D unresolved. The CDR3 has 13 residues. V shed 1 base and J shed 5 bases, with 8 bases lying between them. Germline assignment: CDR1 LNHDA and CDR2 SQIVND (reference sequence). CDR3 sequence reads: CASSIVGAYGYTF. The CDR3, as DNA: TGTGCCAGTAGTATAGTAGGAGCGTATGGCTACACCTTC.

This sequence joins TRBV29-1 and TRBJ1-1, with 7 nucleotides matching TRBD1. With 4 bases clipped from V and 1 base from J, the junction kept 15 bases outside the gene matches. CDR3 length: 17 amino acids. In germline, CDR1 is SQVTM, CDR2 ANQGSEA. The CDR3 sequence is CSVVTIERGQRNTEAFF. The CDR3 coding sequence is TGCAGCGTTGTGACTATTGAAAGGGGGCAGAGGAACACTGAAGCTTTCTTT.

The gene calls are TRBV28 and TRBJ1-5; possibly TRBD1 for D (6 bases). V was cut by 1 base and J by 7 bases, with 17 bases left in between. This CDR3 region has 16 residues. Germline V gene sequence: CDR1 MDHEN, CDR2 SYDVKM. CDR3 coding DNA: TGTGCCAGCAGTTTATTGGCGGGGGCTGGGAACCAGCCCCAGCATTTT. Amino acid sequence: CASSLLAGAGNQPQHF.

This clone was seen only a few times. The V gene is TRBV6-5, the J gene TRBJ2-1, with 8 bases identical to TRBD1. This CDR3 spans 14 amino acids. The V and J ends lost 0 bases and 5 bases, in that order; junction bases with no gene match: 0. Germline assignment: CDR1 MNHEY and CDR2 SVGAGI. The CDR3, as DNA: TGTGCCAGCAGTTACTCGGACAGGGACAATGAGCAGTTCTTC. The encoded protein is CASSYSDRDNEQFF.

To note about this clone: Germline is not matched at one junction end, which may reflect a read error. The CDR3 bases are TGTGCTAGCAGCCGGCGGACGGCTGCTAGCGTTAAGGGCTACACCTTC. Its protein is CASSRRTAASVKGYTF. The V and J genes are TRBV7-7 and TRBJ1-2; D not certain. The CDR3 is made up of 16 amino acids. CDR1 is SSHAT and CDR2 is FNYEAQ in the germline V gene (reference sequence).

This clone showed up just a few times. This chain connects TRBV6-5 to TRBJ1-2; TRBD1 matches at 7 bases. This CDR3 is built from 14 residues. Germline CDR1 and CDR2: MNHEY and SVGAGI. Germline trimming cut 6 bases from V and 1 base from J; bases unmatched to any gene: 5. CDR3 sequence (DNA): TGTGCCAGCAGGGACGGGACAGTTAACTATGGCTACACCTTC. It is translated as CASRDGTVNYGYTF.

This chain connects TRBV28 to TRBJ2-3; TRBD2 matches at 7 bases. Germline loops: CDR1 MDHEN, CDR2 SYDVKM. The CDR3 is made up of 13 amino acids. The trim removed 9 bases at V and 2 bases at J, leaving 5 bases unmatched. CDR3 region: CASGRDDTDTQYF. As DNA, the CDR3 is TGTGCCAGTGGGAGGGATGACACAGATACGCAGTATTTT.

This clone has only a few counts. The V and J genes are TRBV4-3 and TRBJ2-2; possibly TRBD2 for D (6 bases). This CDR3 region has 17 residues. Germline V gene sequence: CDR1 LGHNA, CDR2 YSLEER. V lost 0 bases and J lost 0, with 11 bases in between. The CDR3 is CASSQEPPGANTGELFF. CDR3 nucleotide sequence: TGCGCCAGCAGCCAAGAGCCTCCGGGGGCGAACACCGGGGAGCTGTTTTTT.

This clone was counted ten times or more. CDR3 sequence: CASRTGTGGNTIYF. For the CDR3, the DNA is TGTGCCAGCAGGACCGGGACAGGGGGAAACACCATATATTTT. The V and J genes are TRBV6-5 and TRBJ1-3, with 9 bases matching TRBD1. CDR3 length: 14 residues. Germline values: CDR1 MNHEY, CDR2 SVGAGI. J was trimmed by 4 bases and V by 6 bases; bases with no gene match: 4.

J is TRBJ1-3 and V is TRBV6-5; D is unresolved. CDR1 and CDR2 (germline): MNHEY, SVGAGI. Trimming stripped 4 bases from V and 1 base from J, with 11 bases between. This CDR3 comprises 15 residues. As DNA, the CDR3 is TGTGCCAGCAGTTCGGGGAGAGGGTCTGGAAACACCATATATTTT. Protein: CASSSGRGSGNTIYF.

The chain links TRBV2 to TRBJ2-5; D gene unclear. Germline-derived CDR1 and CDR2 are SNHLY and FYNNEI. V was pared by 7 bases and J by 5 bases, with 8 bases between. This CDR3 spans 11 amino acids. This CDR3 reads CASTDRETQYF. CDR3 in DNA: TGTGCCAGCACCGATCGGGAGACCCAGTACTTC.

This clone was observed a single time. The V and J genes are TRBV18 and TRBJ1-5; 7 bases are shared with TRBD1. The CDR3 is 16 residues long. Germline V lookup: CDR1 KGHSH, CDR2 LQKENI. V shed 2 bases, J shed 1 base, and the junction held 5 bases outside the gene matches. CDR3 nucleotide sequence: TGTGCCAGCTCACCAAGGGGCAGGGGGAGCAATCAGCCCCAGCATTTT. Translation: CASSPRGRGSNQPQHF.

The chain couples TRBV2 to TRBJ2-5; tentatively, D is TRBD1 (5 bases). The V end was cut by 9 bases, the J end by 1 base, with 12 bases between. The CDR3 runs 13 residues. The germline CDR1 and CDR2 sequences are SNHLY and FYNNEI. The CDR3 spells CASELGAQETQYF. DNA of the CDR3: TGTGCCAGTGAGTTAGGGGCCCAAGAGACCCAGTACTTC. Together with reference TRBV2 and TRBJ2-5, the CDR3 gives the full variable domain: EPEVTQTPSHQVTQMGQEVILRCVPISNHLYFYWYRQILGQKVEFLVSFYNNEISEKSEIFDDQFSVERPDGSNFTLKIRSTKLEDSAMYFCASELGAQETQYFGPGTRLLVL.

The chain recombines TRBV3-1 (or the pseudogene TRBV3-2) with TRBJ2-1; 10 positions agree with TRBD2. In germline, CDR1 is LGHDT, CDR2 YNNKEL (reference sequence). V was clipped by 5 bases and J by 7 bases; unmatched bases: 14. The CDR3 extends over 17 amino acids. CDR3 nucleotide sequence: TGTGCCAGCAGCTCAAGATCCGATACTAGCGGGAAAAATGAGCAGTTCTTC. This sequence encodes CASSSRSDTSGKNEQFF.

Turning to this clone: A junction boundary mismatches the germline segment, possibly from a read error. This sequence joins TRBV5-1 and TRBJ2-7; 9 bases fit TRBD2. Germline V CDR1 and CDR2: SGHRS, YFSETQ. CDR3 length: 15 residues. The CDR3 protein is CASSLAGTSSHEQYF. CDR3 nucleotides: TGCGCCAGCAGCTTGGCCGGGACTAGCTCCCACGAGCAGTACTTC.

This chain connects TRBV27 to TRBJ2-3; no definite D call. The CDR3 is made up of 13 amino acids. V lost 3 bases and J 4 bases, leaving 8 bases between the germline ends. Germline lookup yields CDR1 MNHEY and CDR2 SMNVEV (reference sequence). Here the CDR3 DNA reads TGTGCCAGCAGTTTTACCACGGCAGATACGCAGTATTTT. This encodes CASSFTTADTQYF.

The CDR3 bases are TGTGCCAGCAGCTTAGGGGGGGATCAGCCCCAGCATTTT. It translates to CASSLGGDQPQHF. V gene TRBV5-6 combines with J gene TRBJ1-5; D might be TRBD1 (6 bases). This CDR3 has 13 residues. CDR1 is SGHDT and CDR2 is YYEEEE in the germline V gene. V lost 2 bases to trimming and J lost 5 bases, with 8 bases between them.

V gene TRBV2 combines with J gene TRBJ2-7, with unresolved D. With 3 bases removed from V and 1 base from J, the gap between germline ends came to 13 bases. Germline CDR1 and CDR2: SNHLY and FYNNEI. This CDR3 is built from 15 residues. The CDR3 bases are TGTGCCAGCAGTGAGGTTCTTAGTCCTTCCTACGAGCAGTACTTC. This gives the protein CASSEVLSPSYEQYF.

The chain combines TRBV3-1 (or the pseudogene TRBV3-2) with TRBJ1-4, with D tentatively TRBD1 (5 bases). Trimming stripped 0 bases from V and 8 bases from J, with 13 bases between. Per the germline V gene, CDR1 is LGHDT and CDR2 is YNNKEL (reference sequence). This CDR3 contains 15 residues. The CDR3 here is CASSQDAGLREKLFF. The DNA of the CDR3 is TGTGCCAGCAGCCAAGATGCAGGGCTACGCGAAAAACTGTTTTTT.

This clone was detected once. The CDR3 loop reads CASTDRGRPVLRYGYTF. In DNA, the CDR3 is TGTGCCAGTACGGACAGGGGGCGCCCGGTTCTGAGGTATGGCTACACCTTC. This chain connects TRBV21-1 to TRBJ1-2; the table's D call of TRBD1 was not tested on the DNA. TRBV21-1 is a pseudogene. The CDR3 is made up of 17 amino acids.

The genes are TRBV7-9 and TRBJ1-6; D gene uncertain. CDR1 and CDR2 (germline): SEHNR, FQNEAQ (reference sequence). The length of the CDR3 is 12 residues. The ends were cut back, 8 bases at V and 7 bases at J, with 9 bases in the middle. The CDR3 region is CASAGLNSPLHF. In DNA, the CDR3 is TGTGCCAGCGCGGGGTTAAATTCACCCCTCCACTTT.